This T cell receptor beta chain was identified during a study of human T cells and chemical hapten exposure. TCRdb itself ran the RACE reads through MiXCR, one entry per CDR3 protein. The sample has about 65,000 distinct CDR3 sequences; roughly 6.1% are singletons. This clonotype was detected a few times. Trimming took 5 bases from V and 7 from J, leaving 18 bases between them. The CDR3 extends over 15 amino acids. Described time point: healthy volunteer bleed at 6 weeks. Total RNA came from unfractionated whole blood. This rearrangement joins TRBV12-3 or TRBV12-4 to TRBJ2-1, with D perhaps matching TRBD1 or TRBD2 (6 bases each). Sequencing was performed on whole blood. The sequence came from a female donor in good health. Some clones in this sample may be carry-over from other donors' samples. Here the CDR3 DNA reads TGTGCCAGCAGTGAGTCGGGGGCTCGAGGAAATGAGCAGTTCTTC. This encodes CASSESGARGNEQFF.